The 30 T cell receptor beta chains below come from one sample, sequenced in a study of CD8 T cells in Susac syndrome. RNA, at about 0.5 to 1 ug, was reverse transcribed with random hexamers. TCRdb re-analysed the immunoSEQ multiplex PCR reads in MiXCR, keeping a single row per CDR3 protein. Among under 200,000 distinct CDR3 sequences listed, about 95% were seen once. Material for sequencing was CD4+ T cells from PBMCs. The receptors come from a human donor in good health.

The chain combines TRBV7-2 with TRBJ2-3; D might be TRBD1 (5 bases). The CDR3 length is 14 residues. Germline lookup yields CDR1 SGHTA and CDR2 FQGNSA. V shed 3 bases and J shed 4 bases, with 11 bases lying between them. CDR3 region: CASSLGQSPDTQYF. CDR3 bases: TGTGCCAGCAGCTTGGGGCAGTCCCCAGATACGCAGTATTTT.

The V gene is TRBV4-3, the J gene TRBJ1-1; weak D call: TRBD1 (5 bases). With 0 bases removed from V and 11 bases from J, the gap between germline ends came to 19 bases. The CDR3 loop spans 15 amino acids. Germline V CDR1 and CDR2: LGHNA, YSLEER. The CDR3: CASSQERGQSQRAFF. The CDR3 region has the DNA TGCGCCAGCAGCCAAGAAAGGGGCCAGTCCCAACGGGCTTTCTTT.

CDR3 nucleotides: TGCAGTGCTAGCCCCGGCACGATCGGGGAGACCCAGTACTTC. It specifies CSASPGTIGETQYF. The chain couples TRBV20-1 to TRBJ2-5; D gene uncertain. V lost 3 bases to trimming and J lost 5 bases, with 16 bases between them. The germline gives CDR1 DFQATT, CDR2 SNEGSKA (reference sequence). The CDR3 covers 14 residues.

V and J are TRBV5-4 and TRBJ2-5; 9 bases fit TRBD1. The CDR3 totals 15 residues. Trimming took 8 bases from V and 3 from J; bases not matched to a gene: 11. CDR1 and CDR2 (germline): SGHNT, YYREEE (reference sequence). The CDR3 loop reads CASKIAGQGEETQYF. CDR3 nucleotide sequence: TGTGCCAGTAAGATCGCGGGACAGGGAGAAGAGACCCAGTACTTC. Based on the CDR3 plus reference TRBV5-4 and TRBJ2-5, the full variable domain is ETGVTQSPTHLIKTRGQQVTLRCSSQSGHNTVSWYQQALGQGPQFIFQYYREEENGRGNFPPRFSGLQFPNYSSELNVNALELDDSALYLCASKIAGQGEETQYFGPGTRLLVL.

The V call is TRBV6-4, the J call TRBJ2-1, with 8 bases matching TRBD1. This CDR3 is 16 amino acids long. Germline V gene data show CDR1 as MRHNA and CDR2 as SNTAGT. The J segment lost 5 bases and the V segment lost 4 bases, leaving 10 bases of the junction unmatched. The CDR3 region has the DNA TGTGCCAGCAGTGCCCCGGACAGGGTGGAAGACAATGAGCAGTTCTTC. Its protein product is CASSAPDRVEDNEQFF.

This sequence joins TRBV20-1 and TRBJ1-1; no clear D. Deletions cut 3 bases from V and 3 bases from J, with 8 bases between. Germline V gene data show CDR1 as DFQATT and CDR2 as SNEGSKA (reference sequence). This CDR3 comprises 12 residues. CDR3 coding DNA: TGCAGTGCTAGGCTGGACGACACTGAAGCTTTCTTT. It translates to CSARLDDTEAFF.

The chain combines TRBV6-5 with TRBJ1-2; TRBD1 matches at 9 bases. The germline V gene encodes CDR1 MNHEY and CDR2 SVGAGI. V dropped 5 bases and J dropped 2; count of bases not matched to a gene: 3. The CDR3 sequence is 14 residues long. Written as DNA, the CDR3 is TGTGCCAGCAGTCGGGACAGGGCGAACTATGGCTACACCTTC. Amino acids: CASSRDRANYGYTF.

The chain links TRBV29-1 to TRBJ2-7; a weak D match, TRBD1 (6 bases). Germline V lookup: CDR1 SQVTM, CDR2 ANQGSEA. Between the trimmed V and J ends, which lost 8 bases and 1 base, there was a span of 21 bases. The CDR3 runs 15 residues. CDR3 in DNA: TGCAGCTACCTACAGGGTCCCGATTCGTCCTACGAGCAGTACTTC. Translating it yields CSYLQGPDSSYEQYF.

The rearrangement links TRBV2 to TRBJ1-4; D uncertain. Between the trimmed V and J ends, which lost 2 bases and 13 bases, there was a span of 11 bases. Germline V gene lookup returns CDR1 SNHLY and CDR2 FYNNEI. The CDR3 has 12 amino acids. CDR3: CASSEYEVRLFF. CDR3 sequence (DNA): TGTGCCAGCAGTGAATATGAAGTTAGACTGTTTTTT.

The rearrangement links TRBV20-1 to TRBJ1-5; 8 bases are a match to TRBD1. The CDR3 loop spans 14 amino acids. Germline CDR1 DFQATT, CDR2 SNEGSKA (reference sequence). Losses at the gene ends were 5 bases for V and 7 bases for J; bases not matched to a gene: 10. The CDR3 is CSAALDREGQPQHF. The CDR3 DNA follows: TGCAGTGCTGCCCTGGACAGGGAAGGGCAGCCCCAGCATTTT.

V and J are TRBV12-3 or TRBV12-4 and TRBJ2-7; possibly TRBD1 for D (5 bases). Trimming cost V 4 bases and J 3 bases, with 10 bases left between them. There are 13 residues in the CDR3. The CDR3 is CASSWQGIYEQYF. As DNA, the CDR3 is TGTGCCAGCAGTTGGCAGGGAATCTACGAGCAGTACTTC.

The V gene is TRBV24-1, the J gene TRBJ2-2; D unclear. V shed 2 bases and J shed 6 bases, with 9 bases lying between them. Germline CDR1 is KGHDR and CDR2 is SFDVKD. This CDR3 contains 14 residues. The CDR3 DNA reads as TGTGCCACCAGTGATTCGGCTGGCGCCGGGGAGCTGTTTTTT. Translation gives CATSDSAGAGELFF.

The chain recombines TRBV29-1 with TRBJ1-1; 8 bases match TRBD1. V shed 7 bases and J 3 bases; nucleotides not matched to a gene: 10. The CDR3 consists of 14 residues. Germline lookup yields CDR1 SQVTM and CDR2 ANQGSEA. The CDR3 loop is CSGGRGRGDTEAFF. Written as DNA, the CDR3 is TGCAGCGGGGGCAGGGGGCGCGGGGACACTGAAGCTTTCTTT.

V and J are TRBV23-1 and TRBJ1-2; 9 bases are a match to TRBD1. TRBV23-1 is classed as an ORF, of uncertain function. The CDR3 covers 14 residues. Trimming cost V 10 bases and J 4 bases; bases outside gene matches: 10. The CDR3 reads CAIANRGQSYGYTF. Here the CDR3 DNA reads TGCGCCATCGCTAACAGGGGGCAGAGCTATGGCTACACCTTC.

This clonotype was observed once. V usage is TRBV11-2 and J usage is TRBJ1-1; no definite D call. V dropped 6 bases and J dropped 4 bases, with 18 bases sitting between them. This CDR3 comprises 15 residues. In germline, CDR1 is SGHAT, CDR2 FQNNGV. CDR3 sequence (DNA): TGTGCCAGCAGGCAAGTCTTTGGACGGATCACTGAAGCTTTCTTT. It codes for CASRQVFGRITEAFF.

This chain uses TRBV2 with TRBJ1-2, with D possibly matching TRBD1 (5 bases). Trimming pared 4 bases from V and 4 bases from J, leaving 10 bases between. Per the germline V gene, CDR1 is SNHLY and CDR2 is FYNNEI. CDR3 length: 13 residues. The CDR3 is CASSVQAFYGYTF. CDR3 bases: TGTGCCAGCAGTGTACAGGCTTTCTATGGCTACACCTTC.

CDR3 residues: CASLSGRGPTDTQYF. The CDR3 coding sequence is TGTGCCAGTCTCTCGGGCAGGGGGCCCACAGATACGCAGTATTTT. The V gene is TRBV6-5, the J gene TRBJ2-3; TRBD1 aligns across 8 bases. J gave up 2 bases and V 9 bases, and 10 bases lay outside the gene matches. The CDR3 runs 15 residues. Per germline, CDR1 MNHEY and CDR2 SVGAGI.

The CDR3 DNA reads TGTGCCAGCAGCCAAGATAGAGGGGCGGGTCGCGAGCAGTACTTC. This translates into CASSQDRGAGREQYF. The chain uses TRBV14 and TRBJ2-7, with D possibly called TRBD1 or TRBD2 (5 bases each). Germline V gene sequence: CDR1 SGHDN, CDR2 FVKESK. V shed 0 bases and J shed 6 bases, with 15 bases lying between them. The CDR3 loop spans 15 amino acids.

V usage is TRBV19 and J usage is TRBJ2-1; tentatively, D is TRBD1 or TRBD2 (7 bases each). CDR3 length equals 13 residues. Germline V gives CDR1 LNHDA, CDR2 SQIVND (reference sequence). Trimming left V 5 bases short and J 9 bases short, with 14 bases between. The DNA of the CDR3 is TGTGCCAGTAGTTCAGGGGGAGGGCGTGAGCAGTTCTTC. It encodes CASSSGGGREQFF.

The rearrangement links TRBV28 to TRBJ1-6, with TRBD1 identical over 7 bases. V lost 6 bases and J lost 13; bases outside the gene matches: 12. Germline CDR1 and CDR2: MDHEN and SYDVKM. The CDR3 extends over 14 amino acids. The CDR3 DNA is TGTGCCAGCAGCCCGGGACAGTCAGAATACCCCCTCCACTTT. Translation: CASSPGQSEYPLHF.

The table lists this clonotype with a count of one. The rearrangement uses TRBV4-3 and TRBJ1-2, with a tentative D call TRBD1 (5 bases). This CDR3 is 15 amino acids long. Germline CDR1 reads LGHNA; CDR2 reads YSLEER. Trimming removed 0 bases at V and 3 bases at J, with 11 bases between. The CDR3 loop is CASSQEDRGHYGYTF. The CDR3 coding sequence is TGCGCCAGCAGCCAAGAGGATCGGGGCCACTATGGCTACACCTTC.

V gene TRBV24-1 combines with J gene TRBJ2-1, with TRBD1 as a possible D gene (5 bases). Trimming took off 3 bases at V and 4 bases at J, with 6 bases between the two ends. The CDR3 sequence is 13 residues long. The V gene's germline CDR1 is KGHDR and CDR2 SFDVKD. Here the CDR3 reads CATSDDSYNEQFF. CDR3 coding DNA: TGTGCCACCAGTGATGACAGTTACAATGAGCAGTTCTTC.

The chain links TRBV20-1 to TRBJ2-5, with TRBD2 matching over 8 bases. The length of the CDR3 is 11 residues. CDR1 DFQATT and CDR2 SNEGSKA come from the germline V gene (reference sequence). The CDR3 here is CSPAGERGQYF. CDR3 DNA: TGCAGCCCAGCGGGGGAGAGGGGCCAGTACTTC.

The chain links TRBV13 to TRBJ2-5; 8 nucleotides match TRBD1. The V gene end was trimmed by 3 bases and the J gene end by 5 bases; junction bases not matched to a gene: 2. The CDR3 covers 13 residues. The germline V gene has CDR1 PRHDT and CDR2 FYEKMQ (reference sequence). This chain's CDR3 is CASSFGQGETQYF. The CDR3 coding sequence is TGTGCCAGCAGCTTCGGACAGGGCGAGACCCAGTACTTC.

The rearrangement uses TRBV19 and TRBJ2-5; maybe TRBD2 (7 bases). The CDR3 runs 13 residues. Trimming left V 6 bases short and J 1 base short, with 9 bases between. Looked up from germline, CDR1 is LNHDA and CDR2 is SQIVND (reference sequence). The CDR3 DNA is TGTGCCAGTAGCCGGGGGGCCCAAGAGACCCAGTACTTC. This codes for CASSRGAQETQYF.

The chain is built from TRBV5-1 and TRBJ1-1; D unclear. The CDR3 consists of 15 residues. V shed 0 bases and J shed 0 bases, with 9 bases lying between them. Germline CDR1 reads SGHRS; CDR2 reads YFSETQ. The CDR3 loop reads CASSLEGTMNTEAFF. DNA for the CDR3: TGCGCCAGCAGCTTGGAGGGAACCATGAACACTGAAGCTTTCTTT.

The chain is built from TRBV20-1 and TRBJ2-5; 13 bases align to TRBD2. The CDR3 is 14 amino acids. Unmatched junction bases numbered 1, after V lost 4 bases and J lost 2 bases. CDR1 and CDR2 (germline): DFQATT, SNEGSKA (reference sequence). CDR3 sequence reads: CSAILAGGQETQYF. CDR3 sequence (DNA): TGCAGTGCTATACTAGCGGGGGGGCAAGAGACCCAGTACTTC.

V usage is TRBV30 and J usage is TRBJ2-7, with a weak D call TRBD2 (5 bases). The germline V gene encodes CDR1 GTSNPN and CDR2 SVGIG (reference sequence). The CDR3 covers 16 residues. The V gene lost 2 bases and the J gene lost 4 bases, with 21 bases spanning the gap. The CDR3 here is CAWSRRQLLLRYEQYF. CDR3 DNA sequence: TGTGCCTGGAGTAGGAGGCAGCTCCTACTGCGGTACGAGCAGTACTTC.

The chain employs TRBV29-1 and TRBJ1-1; D is unresolved. V lost 8 bases and J 5 bases, leaving 18 bases between the germline ends. The CDR3 runs 13 residues. Germline CDR1 SQVTM, CDR2 ANQGSEA. CDR3 coding DNA: TGCAGCTCCCTTAGCCGGGCGGGGACTGAAGCTTTCTTT. Its translation: CSSLSRAGTEAFF.

The rearrangement uses TRBV5-4 and TRBJ2-1; 8 bases agree with TRBD2. The CDR3 covers 16 residues. Germline trimming cut 0 bases from V and 3 bases from J; bases unmatched to any gene: 5. Germline V lookup: CDR1 SGHNT, CDR2 YYREEE (reference sequence). The CDR3 DNA reads as TGTGCCAGCAGCTTGGTGGCGGGGGGCCACTACAATGAGCAGTTCTTC. Protein sequence: CASSLVAGGHYNEQFF.